This TCR beta chain was captured by sequencing in a study of T cell responses to AZD1222 COVID-19 vaccine (dated by TCRdb to the early 2020s). Context from the whole study: AZD1222 recipients with second doses at about 4 weeks or about 12 weeks were pooled, because spike-specific TCR depth and breadth did not differ between schedules. TCR sequencing was performed for roughly 250 trial participants, of whom approximately 200 were given two doses of AZD1222 and around 25 were given two doses of MenACWY control vaccine. Trial participants were enrolled into age subgroups of 18-55, 56-69 and 70-plus years, which contained approximately 150, 30 and 60 TCR-sequenced participants, respectively.

The sample's time point label is to be understood as: baseline before first vaccination. Vaccinee samples were obtained from the UK trials COV001 and COV002, which included a single-blind randomized controlled phase 2/3 trial of AZD1222 (ChAdOx1 nCoV-19) in healthy adults. Trial participant PBMC samples were collected at day 0 and day 28 after the second dose for TCRbeta chain sequencing. The full study reports these points: Conclusions about previously exposed vaccinees are limited, since just a handful of AZD1222 recipients were seropositive for SARS-CoV-2 at baseline. Reportedly, almost half of the unique spike-specific TCRs recognized epitopes lying outside the regions that are mutated in the B.1.351 and B.1.1.7 variants. In the small 56-69-year group, the increase in depth fell short of significance, most likely because of low power. After two AZD1222 doses, both the breadth and the depth of spike-specific TCRs were significantly higher than at day 0 and than in MenACWY recipients. The whole spike protein was spanned by vaccine-associated CD4 TCRs, and dominant responses were seen in regions 160-218 and 743-854. Participants were mostly white British, with more females than males. The authors suggested clonal diversity may have been underestimated. No day 14 peak-response samples were available, so repertoires were characterized only after the peak T cell response.

CDR3 length: 14 amino acids, cysteine to phenylalanine. The only DNA kept is the CDR3, 42 bases in frame from the first base. Taken from the germline V gene (reference sequence), the CDR1 and CDR2 loops are SEHNR and FQNEAQ. V is pruned by 4 bases and J by 8 bases, leaving 9 bases of the junction without a gene match. Note on this clone: The target of this receptor is not known. Base quality data are lacking; no much larger clone is found one base away.

The CDR3 regions of human TCRbeta chains were analyzed by immunosequencing. For the original study's pipeline: TCRs in the repertoires were compared against a reference library of SARS-CoV-2-specific TCRs that had been generated with the MIRA antigen-specificity platform. Breadth was defined as the fraction of unique TCRs that were SARS-CoV-2-associated, and depth was defined as the fraction of total T cells that were SARS-CoV-2-associated. Each spike-specific TCR was assigned to its reactive spike region and to a CD4 or CD8 class using the MIRA data. Log10-transformed breadth and depth values were compared by one-way ANOVA with Sidak's multiple comparisons tests. TCRdb provides this immuneACCESS table in a form limited to in-frame rearrangements. Some clones are lacking; in checked studies, under half of them reflect an unresolved V gene, and why the rest are absent is not known. V and J calls and clone size are as listed in that table; D and trimming were resolved from the DNA. Within this sample are 90,000 to 120,000 clones, with roughly nine tenths of them counted one time only. The top ten constitute 3.5% to 4.5% of the sample.

This material consisted of peripheral blood, taken on day 0 of AZD1222 vaccination. The sequence was collected from an adult in good health. Recombination joined TRBV7-9 with TRBJ1-2; 8 middle bases align to TRBD1. The bases read TGTGCCAGCAGCTCTGGACAGGGTGGCGAGGGCTACACCTTC. Its translation is CASSSGQGGEGYTF.